The clone carrying this T cell receptor (beta chain) was detected only a few times. Its cognate antigen is unknown. Next came a second PCR, run for about 7 to 12 cycles, which used a sample-barcoded 5' primer along with a J-beta primer mix. TCRdb reprocessed the 5' RACE reads with MiXCR, giving one entry per CDR3 protein. The data show 1.5 million to 2 million distinct CDR3 sequences, less than 50% seen once. This sample was included in a study of blood T cells in healthy people across ages. Findings of the study overall: Long-lived donors exceeded aged donors in naive CD4+ cells and diversity.

The source of this sequence is a woman aged 40 to 49 in good health. The sample consisted of blood.

In DNA form, the CDR3 reads TGTGCCATCAGTCCACAGGGATACAATGAGCAGTTCTTC. This translates into CAISPQGYNEQFF. The rearrangement joins TRBV10-3 to TRBJ2-1; maybe TRBD1 (6 bases). Trimming removed 5 bases from V and 4 bases from J, with 9 bases in between. Germline V gene data show CDR1 as ENHRY and CDR2 as SYGVKD. The CDR3 has 13 residues.